This T cell receptor beta chain came from a study of blood T cell repertoires in COVID-19. CDR3 length equals 17 residues. V was trimmed by 4 bases and J by 0 bases, leaving 13 bases between them. Looked up from germline, CDR1 is MGHRA and CDR2 is YSYEKL. Authors' methods: Nucleated cell counts were estimated from reference gene primer amplification. Here immunoSEQ multiplex PCR was the method, and the copy in TCRdb shows in-frame clones only, minus some. That table is the source of V, J and clone size, and D and trimming were worked out from the DNA. The repertoire includes approximately 84,000 clones, 70% to 75% of them detected once, and less than 7.5% sits in the top ten.

The sequence was obtained from a man aged 50-60 years with active or convalescent COVID-19. The sequenced sample consisted of peripheral blood. V gene TRBV4-1 combines with J gene TRBJ2-6; possibly TRBD1 for D (6 bases). The CDR3 nucleotides are TGCGCCAGCAGCCCCCAGGGGCACCCCTCTGGGGCCAACGTCCTGACTTTC. The encoded protein is CASSPQGHPSGANVLTF.